The 11 T cell receptor beta chains listed next were all sequenced from one sample in a study of T cells after yellow fever vaccination. TCRdb fed the 5' RACE reads into MiXCR, producing one record per CDR3 protein. In the table there are 250,000 to 400,000 distinct CDR3 sequences, 3.5% to 4.5% of which are singletons. Sequenced material: PBMCs, taken 15 days after the yellow fever booster vaccination. All receptors come from a man younger than 35 who received the YFV17D yellow fever vaccine.

At least ten counts were recorded for this clonotype. The chain is built from TRBV9 and TRBJ2-7; D unclear. The CDR3 runs 15 residues. The germline CDR1 and CDR2 sequences are SGDLS and YYNGEE. The V gene lost 0 bases and the J gene lost 2 bases, with 12 bases spanning the gap. DNA for the CDR3: TGTGCCAGCAGCGTAGACCCAGGATACACCTACGAGCAGTACTTC. Translation: CASSVDPGYTYEQYF.

This clonotype was recorded at least ten times. The chain combines TRBV7-8 with TRBJ2-7; D gene unclear. V was pared by 3 bases and J by 2 bases, with 8 bases between. The length of the CDR3 is 13 residues. The germline V gene encodes CDR1 SGHVS and CDR2 FQNEAQ. CDR3 nucleotide sequence: TGTGCCAGCAGCTTGGGCCTTGCCTACGAGCAGTACGTC. This sequence encodes CASSLGLAYEQYV.

This clonotype was observed a handful of times. The chain couples TRBV5-4 to TRBJ2-7; 11 nucleotides agree with TRBD2. Germline lookup yields CDR1 SGHNT and CDR2 YYREEE (reference sequence). The CDR3 has 15 amino acids. After removal of 5 bases from V and 2 bases from J, the junction contained 6 bases not matched to a gene. CDR3 DNA: TGTGCCAGCAGATCCGGGACTAGCGGTCCCTACGAGCAGTACGTC. Translating it yields CASRSGTSGPYEQYV.

Many counts were recorded for this clonotype. The chain employs TRBV7-2 and TRBJ1-1; 8 bases are shared with TRBD1. The CDR3 runs to 15 residues. Germline V CDR1 and CDR2: SGHTA, FQGNSA. V was pared by 4 bases and J by 3 bases, with 7 bases of the junction left unmatched. The DNA for the CDR3 is TGTGCCAGCAGCTCAGCTGCGACAGGGGACACTGAAGCTTTCTTT. The encoded protein is CASSSAATGDTEAFF. The variable domain in full, with the rest retrieved from reference TRBV7-2 and TRBJ1-1, is GAGVSQSPSNKVTEKGKDVELRCDPISGHTALYWYRQSLGQGLEFLIYFQGNSAPDKSGLPSDRFSAERTGGSVSTLTIQRTQQEDSAVYLCASSSAATGDTEAFFGQGTRLTVV.

This clonotype was seen at least ten times. V is TRBV9 and J is TRBJ1-1; possible D gene TRBD1, 6 bases. Trimming pared 3 bases from V and 0 bases from J, leaving 12 bases between. Per the germline V gene, CDR1 is SGDLS and CDR2 is YYNGEE. The CDR3 runs 15 residues. For the CDR3, the DNA is TGTGCCAGCAGCGCCAGCGACAGGATGAACACTGAAGCTTTCTTT. This codes for CASSASDRMNTEAFF.

This clonotype was observed at least ten times. This chain joins TRBV4-3 and TRBJ2-5; possible D gene TRBD2, 5 bases. CDR1 and CDR2 (germline): LGHNA, YSLEER. The CDR3 contains 15 residues. Trimming removed 2 bases at V and 4 bases at J, with 14 bases between. The CDR3 DNA reads as TGCGCCAGCAGCCAAAAGAAAGCGGTAGGAGAGACCCAGTACTTC. Protein: CASSQKKAVGETQYF.

This clonotype was counted a few times. The rearrangement joins TRBV29-1 to TRBJ2-7; D not resolved. This CDR3 has 12 residues. Germline-derived CDR1 and CDR2 are SQVTM and ANQGSEA. The V and J ends lost 4 bases and 0 bases respectively, with 7 bases between them. The DNA for the CDR3 is TGCAGCGTTGCACGGACCTCCTACGAGCAGTACTTC. It specifies CSVARTSYEQYF.

The V gene is TRBV7-6, the J gene TRBJ2-3, with 8 nucleotides matching TRBD2. CDR1 is SGHVS and CDR2 is FNYEAQ in the germline V gene. The V gene end was trimmed by 1 base and the J gene end by 5 bases; junction bases not matched to a gene: 8. The CDR3 sequence is 16 residues long. The CDR3 DNA follows: TGTGCCAGCAGCTTAGACCGGGGGGGGGTTCAAGATACGCAGTATTTT. Its protein product is CASSLDRGGVQDTQYF. The full variable domain, its missing parts supplied by reference TRBV7-6 and TRBJ2-3, is GAGVSQSPRYKVTKRGQDVALRCDPISGHVSLYWYRQALGQGPEFLTYFNYEAQQDKSGLPNDRFSAERPEGSISTLTIQRTEQRDSAMYRCASSLDRGGVQDTQYFGPGTRLTVL.

This clonotype was seen ten or more times. This chain uses TRBV20-1 with TRBJ2-1, with D unresolved. Trimming took 2 bases from V and 4 from J, leaving 3 bases between them. CDR3 length equals 11 residues. Germline lookup yields CDR1 DFQATT and CDR2 SNEGSKA (reference sequence). The CDR3 bases are TGCAGTGCTAGACTATACAATGAGCAGTTCTTC. Amino acids: CSARLYNEQFF.

DNA of the CDR3: TGTGCCAGCAGCTTGGTCGGATTACTAGCCAAAAACATTCAGTACTTC. Translated: CASSLVGLLAKNIQYF. V usage is TRBV5-4 and J usage is TRBJ2-4; no clear D. The CDR3 has 16 amino acids. The germline V and J ends were trimmed by 0 bases and 0 bases, with 10 bases remaining between them. Germline CDR1 reads SGHNT; CDR2 reads YYREEE (reference sequence).

This clonotype was seen a few times. The gene calls are TRBV6-5 and TRBJ1-2, with D tentatively TRBD1 (5 bases). The CDR3 extends over 13 amino acids. The germline V gene has CDR1 MNHEY and CDR2 SVGAGI. The ends were cut back, 2 bases at V and 4 bases at J, with 8 bases in the middle. The CDR3 loop is CASSYGGGYGYTF. The CDR3 nucleotides read TGTGCCAGCAGTTACGGGGGGGGCTATGGCTACACCTTC.